These 20 T cell receptor beta chains came from one sample sequenced in a study of OX40 agonist ivuxolimab in advanced cancers. Profiling relied on immunoSEQ multiplex PCR, and the TCRdb table lists in-frame clones only, not all of them. The table shows 77,000 or so clones, with 84% occurring only once. Sequenced here: CD4+ or CD8+ T cells sorted from blood, sampled in a trial of the OX40 agonist ivuxolimab. All receptors derive from an adult with an advanced solid tumor such as melanoma, head and neck, liver or kidney cancer.

The chain links TRBV28 to TRBJ1-3; D is possibly TRBD1 (5 bases). CDR3 length: 13 amino acids. Per germline, CDR1 MDHEN and CDR2 SYDVKM. The CDR3 spells CVVQEYSGNTIYF. Here the CDR3 DNA reads TGTGTCGTACAGGAATACTCTGGAAACACCATATATTTT. Looking up the rest from reference TRBV28 and TRBJ1-3 gives the full variable domain: DVKVTQSSRYLVKRTGEKVFLECVQDMDHENMFWYRQDPGLGLRLIYFSYDVKMKEKGDIPEGYSVSREKKERFSLILESASTNQTSMYLCVVQEYSGNTIYFGEGSWLTVV.

The rearrangement links TRBV7-2 to TRBJ2-1, with 8 positions matching TRBD2. Trimming removed 2 bases from V and 9 bases from J; junction bases left unmatched: 15. Per germline, CDR1 SGHTA and CDR2 FQGNSA. The CDR3 covers 17 residues. The CDR3: CASSLLVGGAGFAEQFF. The CDR3 nucleotides read TGTGCCAGCAGCTTATTAGTCGGGGGGGCCGGTTTTGCTGAGCAGTTCTTC.

This sequence joins TRBV7-2 and TRBJ2-2, with TRBD2 identical over 9 bases. Germline V CDR1 and CDR2: SGHTA, FQGNSA. Losses at the gene ends were 5 bases for V and 2 bases for J; bases not matched to a gene: 6. This CDR3 has 16 residues. CDR3 nucleotide sequence: TGTGCCAGCAGCACTTCTAGCGGGGTTAACACCGGGGAGCTGTTTTTT. Amino acids: CASSTSSGVNTGELFF.

The chain has TRBV18 and TRBJ2-5; perhaps D is TRBD1 or TRBD2 (5 bases each). Germline V gene sequence: CDR1 KGHSH, CDR2 LQKENI. The length of the CDR3 is 13 residues. V lost 4 bases, J lost 3 bases, and 9 bases lay in between. CDR3 DNA sequence: TGTGCCAGCTCACTAATGGGGGAAGAGACCCAGTACTTC. It encodes CASSLMGEETQYF.

The V and J genes are TRBV5-4 and TRBJ1-2; D is perhaps TRBD1 (6 bases). Trimming pared 0 bases from V and 8 bases from J, leaving 23 bases between. The CDR3 sequence is 17 residues long. CDR1 is SGHNT, CDR2 YYREEE, per germline (reference sequence). The CDR3 region has the DNA TGTGCCAGCAGCTTGGCCCCCCGGGACACTCTTTTTAGAGGCTACACCTTC. As protein: CASSLAPRDTLFRGYTF.

The V gene is TRBV27, the J gene TRBJ2-7, with TRBD1 identical over 11 bases. The ends lost 2 bases at V and 1 base at J; junction bases unmatched: 4. The CDR3 consists of 16 residues. Germline CDR1 MNHEY, CDR2 SMNVEV (reference sequence). In DNA form, the CDR3 reads TGTGCCAGCAGTTTAGGGACAGGGGGAAGTTCCTACGAGCAGTACTTC. Its translation is CASSLGTGGSSYEQYF.

This clone has only a few counts. This chain links TRBV5-5 with TRBJ2-7; weak D call: TRBD2 (5 bases). Germline-derived CDR1 and CDR2 are SGHKS and YYEKEE (reference sequence). Trimming took 0 bases from V and 2 from J, leaving 9 bases between them. This CDR3 contains 14 residues. CDR3 in amino acids: CASSLVEAAYEQYF. The CDR3 nucleotides are TGTGCCAGCAGCTTGGTGGAGGCAGCCTACGAGCAGTACTTC.

CDR3 region: CASSSGGAGGELFF. The DNA for the CDR3 is TGTGCCAGCAGTAGCGGGGGGGCCGGCGGGGAGCTGTTTTTT. The chain employs TRBV7-6 and TRBJ2-2; 11 nucleotides align to TRBD2. The CDR3 runs 14 residues. The trim removed 6 bases at V and 7 bases at J, leaving 4 bases unmatched. CDR1 is SGHVS and CDR2 is FNYEAQ in the germline V gene. Using reference TRBV7-6 and TRBJ2-2 for the parts outside the CDR3, the full variable domain is GAGVSQSPRYKVTKRGQDVALRCDPISGHVSLYWYRQALGQGPEFLTYFNYEAQQDKSGLPNDRFSAERPEGSISTLTIQRTEQRDSAMYRCASSSGGAGGELFFGEGSRLTVL.

This clone was seen a few times. The V call is TRBV6-5, the J call TRBJ1-6, with 9 bases lining up with TRBD1. Germline V gene lookup returns CDR1 MNHEY and CDR2 SVGAGI. V shed 5 bases, J shed 7 bases, and the junction held 3 bases outside the gene matches. The CDR3 length is 14 residues. The CDR3 sequence is CASSKGTGNSPLHF. CDR3 nucleotides: TGTGCCAGCAGTAAAGGGACAGGGAATTCACCCCTCCACTTT.

V and J are TRBV7-2 and TRBJ2-3, with TRBD2 matching over 7 bases. The CDR3 is 14 residues long. Trimming took 7 bases from V and 5 from J; bases not matched to a gene: 9. CDR1 is SGHTA, CDR2 FQGNSA, per germline. The DNA of the CDR3 is TGTGCCAGCACCAAGGGGAGGGCGCAAGATACGCAGTATTTT. As protein: CASTKGRAQDTQYF. Using reference TRBV7-2 and TRBJ2-3 for the parts outside the CDR3, the full variable domain is GAGVSQSPSNKVTEKGKDVELRCDPISGHTALYWYRQSLGQGLEFLIYFQGNSAPDKSGLPSDRFSAERTGGSVSTLTIQRTQQEDSAVYLCASTKGRAQDTQYFGPGTRLTVL.

This clone occurred a few times. The rearrangement uses TRBV18 and TRBJ2-7, with D uncertain. CDR1 is KGHSH and CDR2 is LQKENI in the germline V gene. CDR3 length: 11 residues. Trimming took 5 bases from V and 7 from J, leaving 9 bases between them. The chain's CDR3 is CASSNTLEQYF. DNA for the CDR3: TGTGCCAGCTCAAATACGCTTGAGCAGTACTTC. The whole variable domain, filled in from reference TRBV18 and TRBJ2-7, reads NAGVMQNPRHLVRRRGQEARLRCSPMKGHSHVYWYRQLPEEGLKFMVYLQKENIIDESGMPKERFSAEFPKEGPSILRIQQVVRGDSAAYFCASSNTLEQYFGPGTRLTVT.

V gene TRBV9 combines with J gene TRBJ1-5; no reliable D call. Trimming removed 0 bases at V and 6 bases at J, with 7 bases between. Germline V gene lookup returns CDR1 SGDLS and CDR2 YYNGEE. The CDR3 is 13 residues long. Here the CDR3 reads CASSVDPSQPQHF. The DNA of the CDR3 is TGTGCCAGCAGCGTAGACCCTAGTCAGCCCCAGCATTTT.

This chain uses TRBV19 with TRBJ2-7; 10 bases agree with TRBD2. Unmatched junction bases numbered 7, after V lost 5 bases and J lost 6 bases. The germline V gene encodes CDR1 LNHDA and CDR2 SQIVND (reference sequence). This CDR3 spans 14 amino acids. The CDR3 DNA reads as TGTGCCAGTAGTCGGACTAGCGGTCCTTCCGAGCAGTACTTC. It translates to CASSRTSGPSEQYF.

J is TRBJ1-6 and V is TRBV18; 7 nucleotides line up with TRBD1. V was clipped by 4 bases and J by 5 bases; unmatched bases: 14. CDR1 KGHSH and CDR2 LQKENI come from the germline V gene. The CDR3 covers 18 residues. The CDR3 coding sequence is TGTGCCAGCTCACGGGGAACCAGGGGGACCGTACATAATTCACCCCTCCACTTT. Translating gives CASSRGTRGTVHNSPLHF.

The chain uses TRBV5-1 and TRBJ2-3; possible D gene TRBD2, 6 bases. The CDR3 sequence is 16 residues long. V was cut by 0 bases and J by 3 bases, with 14 bases left in between. From germline, CDR1 is SGHRS and CDR2 YFSETQ. CDR3 DNA sequence: TGCGCCAGCAGCTTGGGAGGGATGGGGGGTACAGATACGCAGTATTTT. It codes for CASSLGGMGGTDTQYF. Full variable domain (missing parts from reference TRBV5-1 and TRBJ2-3): KAGVTQTPRYLIKTRGQQVTLSCSPISGHRSVSWYQQTPGQGLQFLFEYFSETQRNKGNFPGRFSGRQFSNSRSEMNVSTLELGDSALYLCASSLGGMGGTDTQYFGPGTRLTVL.

The chain couples TRBV9 to TRBJ2-3; no definite D call. The CDR3 runs 14 residues. V shed 0 bases and J shed 2 bases, with 7 bases lying between them. The germline CDR1 and CDR2 sequences are SGDLS and YYNGEE. CDR3 region: CASSVVSYTDTQYF. For the CDR3, the DNA is TGTGCCAGCAGCGTAGTTAGTTACACAGATACGCAGTATTTT.

The chain recombines TRBV2 with TRBJ1-1; a weak D match, TRBD1 (6 bases). This CDR3 region has 14 residues. Between the trimmed V and J ends, which lost 2 bases and 2 bases, there was a span of 9 bases. Per germline, CDR1 SNHLY and CDR2 FYNNEI. The CDR3 loop reads CASSEHRANTEAFF. Written as DNA, the CDR3 is TGTGCCAGCAGTGAACACAGGGCAAACACTGAAGCTTTCTTT.

V and J are TRBV5-6 and TRBJ1-2, with no clear D. Per germline, CDR1 SGHDT and CDR2 YYEEEE. The CDR3 consists of 15 residues. V gave up 1 base and J gave up 5 bases, with 15 bases separating them. The CDR3 reads CASSLNLGMGYGYTF. DNA of the CDR3: TGTGCCAGCAGCTTGAATCTGGGGATGGGGTATGGCTACACCTTC.

V is TRBV6-6 and J is TRBJ1-3; D unclear. The germline V gene has CDR1 MNHNY and CDR2 SVGAGI (reference sequence). Trimming stripped 5 bases from V and 3 bases from J, with 11 bases between. CDR3 length: 14 amino acids. The CDR3 bases are TGTGCCAGCAGTACCCGCCGCGATGGAAACACCATATATTTT. As protein: CASSTRRDGNTIYF.

The rearrangement joins TRBV2 to TRBJ1-2; D gene unclear. CDR1 and CDR2 from the germline V gene are SNHLY and FYNNEI. The CDR3 runs 14 residues. Trimming pared 2 bases from V and 6 bases from J, leaving 13 bases between. CDR3 sequence: CASSELREADGYTF. DNA for the CDR3: TGTGCCAGCAGTGAACTCCGGGAAGCGGATGGCTACACCTTC.